This T cell receptor beta chain was captured in a study of blood T cell repertoires in COVID-19. Whole-study context: Donors in the United States, Italy and Spain gave samples during acute or convalescent COVID-19. PBMCs, B-cell-depleted T cells, or T cells were the source of the cDNA or gDNA that made up the material.

Germline CDR1 GTSNPN, CDR2 SVGIG (reference sequence). Trimming stripped 5 bases from V and 3 bases from J, with 8 bases between. This CDR3 comprises 12 residues. Study processing details: Nucleated cell counts were estimated from reference gene primer amplification. Produced via immunoSEQ multiplex PCR; TCRdb's table is partial and in-frame only. V and J calls and clone size come straight from that table; D and trimming were deduced from the DNA. The sample carries tens of thousands of clones, roughly nine tenths recorded once. J is TRBJ1-5 and V is TRBV30, with a weak D call TRBD1 (6 bases). Source material: peripheral blood. The sequence was obtained from a woman at least 80 years old with acute or convalescent COVID-19. In DNA form, the CDR3 reads TGTGCCTGGGACAGGATCAATCAGCCCCAGCATTTT. Translated: CAWDRINQPQHF.